Listed below are T cell receptor beta chains from one sample, sequenced in a study of shared clonotypes between healthy human individuals. Some clones are missing from TCRdb's copy, which holds only in-frame ones; the method was immunoSEQ multiplex PCR. The sample shows some 2,500,000 clones, 80% to 95% of them seen only once. The sequenced sample consisted of naive CD4+ T cells from PBMCs. The source of these receptors is a man aged 18 to 30 in good health. Some clones in this sample may be carry-over from other donors' samples. CDR3s include the opening cysteine and the closing phenylalanine or tryptophan. The D gene is left open where the match is weak. Part of the rows lack a size; the others show once, few, many or a class for expanded clones.

D gene	V gene	clone size	J gene	CDR3 length	CDR3 DNA	CDR3 protein
NA	TRBV5-1	NA	TRBJ1-3	16	TGCGCCAGCAGCTTGGGGTTCCCAAGCTCTGGAAACACCATATATTTT	CASSLGFPSSGNTIYF
NA	TRBV10-1	few	TRBJ1-2	13	TGCGCCAGCAGTGAGTACAGAACGGCTGGCTACACCTTC	CASSEYRTAGYTF
NA	TRBV11-2	NA	TRBJ2-3	11	TGTGCCAGCAGCTTCGGGGATACGCAGTATTTT	CASSFGDTQYF
TRBD2	TRBV5-4	NA	TRBJ2-3	15	TGTGCCAGCAGCTTATCTAGCGGGAGAACAGATACGCAGTATTTT	CASSLSSGRTDTQYF
TRBD2	TRBV7-2	NA	TRBJ2-1	16	TGTGCCAGCAGCACCAGGGGACTAGCATCCTACAATGAGCAGTTCTTC	CASSTRGLASYNEQFF
TRBD2	TRBV28	NA	TRBJ2-3	15	TGTGCCAGCCGAGTAGCGGGAGAAGGTACAGATACGCAGTATTTT	CASRVAGEGTDTQYF
NA	TRBV27	NA	TRBJ2-1	15	TGTGCCAGCAGTTTTAGTAGATTTGGAGACAATGAGCAGTTCTTC	CASSFSRFGDNEQFF
NA	TRBV5-8	NA	TRBJ2-1	15	TGTGCCAGCAGCTCCTCCCTAATGGCTTGGAATGAGCAGTTCTTC	CASSSSLMAWNEQFF
NA	TRBV15	NA	TRBJ1-5	18	TGTGCCACCAGCAGAGGTAATCGGGGGGATCAAAGCAATCAGCCCCAGCATTTT	CATSRGNRGDQSNQPQHF
NA	TRBV9	NA	TRBJ1-1	15	TGTGCCAGCAGCGCCAGGGTGGGCCCGAACACTGAAGCTTTCTTT	CASSARVGPNTEAFF
NA	TRBV7-2	NA	TRBJ2-7	15	TGTGCCAGCAGCTTAGCGCTAACGGGGGTGGTCGAGCAGTACTTC	CASSLALTGVVEQYF
TRBD2	TRBV6-1	NA	TRBJ2-5	17	TGTGCCAGCAGTAAAGCGGGACTCACTAGCCTTAGGGAGACCCAGTACTTC	CASSKAGLTSLRETQYF
TRBD2	TRBV9	NA	TRBJ2-5	17	TGTGCCAGCAGCAAGCTAGCGGGAGTGGGGTCATCTGAGACCCAGTACTTC	CASSKLAGVGSSETQYF
NA	TRBV28	NA	TRBJ2-2	12	TGTGCCAGCAGCCTCCGCACCGGGGAGCTGTTTTTT	CASSLRTGELFF
TRBD1	TRBV11-2	NA	TRBJ2-1	14	TGTGCCAGCAGCTTTCCGGGACAGAGGAATGAGCAGTTCTTC	CASSFPGQRNEQFF
TRBD1	TRBV28	few	TRBJ1-2	11	TGTGCCAGCTTAGGACAGGGGACCTACACCTTC	CASLGQGTYTF
TRBD1	TRBV27	NA	TRBJ1-2	15	TGTGCCAGCAGTCCATACTCCGGGACAGGGACTGGCTACACCTTC	CASSPYSGTGTGYTF
TRBD2	TRBV6-5	NA	TRBJ2-1	15	TGTGCCAGCAGTTCCACTAGCGGTACCTACAATGAGCAGTTCTTC	CASSSTSGTYNEQFF
TRBD2	TRBV7-9	once	TRBJ2-5	18	TGTGCCAGCAGCCACATAACCCCTAGCGGGAGGGCCGGAGAGACCCAGTACTTC	CASSHITPSGRAGETQYF
NA	TRBV19	NA	TRBJ2-7	19	TGTGCCAGTAGTACCAGGGAAACAGGGAAACGAGGTACTATCTACGAGCAGTACTTC	CASSTRETGKRGTIYEQYF
NA	TRBV21-1	NA	TRBJ2-2	17	TGTGCCAGCAGCTGTCACGGGACTAGCGGAAACACCGGGGAGCTGTTTTTT	CASSCHGTSGNTGELFF
TRBD2	TRBV5-1	NA	TRBJ2-7	15	TGCGCCAGCAGCCCATTAGCGGGAACCTCCTACGAGCAGTACTTC	CASSPLAGTSYEQYF
NA	TRBV27	NA	TRBJ2-7	14	TGTGCCAGCAGTTTGTCCCGCCTATCCTACGAGCAGTACTTC	CASSLSRLSYEQYF
NA	TRBV7-8	few	TRBJ1-2	13	TGTGCCAGCAGCTTATCAGGGTCGAGCGGCTACACCTTC	CASSLSGSSGYTF
NA	TRBV19	NA	TRBJ1-2	15	TGTGCCACTGGAGCAGTAGTGGATCGAAGGTATGGCTACACCTTC	CATGAVVDRRYGYTF
NA	TRBV27	NA	TRBJ2-4	14	TGTGCCAGCAGTTCCGCCCTGTCGAGACCCATTCAGTACTTC	CASSSALSRPIQYF
NA	TRBV28	NA	TRBJ2-7	12	TGTGCCAGCAGTCACGGATCCTACGAGCAGTACTTC	CASSHGSYEQYF
NA	TRBV28	NA	TRBJ2-4	18	TGTGCCAGCAGTTTATCGTCGAGGGCCCTCCTGGCCAAAAACATTCAGTACTTC	CASSLSSRALLAKNIQYF
NA	TRBV4-2	NA	TRBJ2-1	17	TGTGCCAGCAGCCAAGATCTAAGACTAGGGGCGGGTAACGAGCAGTTCTTC	CASSQDLRLGAGNEQFF
TRBD2	TRBV5-1	NA	TRBJ2-3	15	TGCGCCAGCAGCTTGGGCCTAGCGGGAGCAGATACGCAGTATTTT	CASSLGLAGADTQYF
TRBD1	TRBV7-8	NA	TRBJ1-2	16	TGTGCCAGCAGCGAGTCCGGGACAGCCGATTCTTATGGCTACACCTTC	CASSESGTADSYGYTF
NA	TRBV18	NA	TRBJ2-4	16	TGTGCCAGCTCACCTTTAGCGTCCGTAGCCAAAAACATTCAGTACTTC	CASSPLASVAKNIQYF
NA	TRBV5-4	once	TRBJ1-5	12	TGTGCCAGCAGCCGGCCGTCCGAGCCCCAGCATTTT	CASSRPSEPQHF
TRBD2	TRBV5-8	NA	TRBJ2-1	13	TGTGCCAGCAGCTCGGGGGGGGATAATGAGCAGTTCTTC	CASSSGGDNEQFF
TRBD2	TRBV19	NA	TRBJ2-3	15	TGTGCCAGTAATGAGCGGGAGCGGAGCACAGATACGCAGTATTTT	CASNERERSTDTQYF
NA	TRBV18	once	TRBJ2-7	15	TGTGCCAGCTCACGAACTCCAGGGTCTGGATACGAGCAGTACTTC	CASSRTPGSGYEQYF
NA	TRBV2	NA	TRBJ1-2	12	TGTGCCAGCAGACTTATCAACTATGGCTACACCTTC	CASRLINYGYTF
TRBD2	TRBV5-1	NA	TRBJ2-3	15	TGCGCCAGCAGCTTGCGACTAGCGGGTACAGATACGCAGTATTTT	CASSLRLAGTDTQYF
NA	TRBV5-4	NA	TRBJ2-7	14	TGTGCCAGCAGCTTGGGGGGGGTGATCTACGAGCAGTACTTC	CASSLGGVIYEQYF
NA	TRBV6-4	NA	TRBJ2-3	16	TGTGCCAGCAGTCCGGGACCCTCCCGTAGCACAGATACGCAGTATTTT	CASSPGPSRSTDTQYF
TRBD2	TRBV29-1	once	TRBJ2-3	13	TGCAGCGTTGTTTTGCGGGAGCCAGATACGCAGTATTTT	CSVVLREPDTQYF
TRBD1	TRBV6-6	NA	TRBJ1-1	15	TGTGCCAGCAGTTCACGACCGACAGGGACCACTGAAGCTTTCTTT	CASSSRPTGTTEAFF
TRBD2	TRBV7-8	NA	TRBJ2-7	15	TGTGCCAGCAGCTTAGGGGCGGGGGGCATCTACGAGCAGTACTTC	CASSLGAGGIYEQYF
TRBD1	TRBV7-9	NA	TRBJ2-5	15	TGTGCCAGCAGCTTAGGAGGACAGGGTGGAGAGACCCAGTACTTC	CASSLGGQGGETQYF
NA	TRBV27	NA	TRBJ1-1	14	TGTGCCAGCAGTTTGGGGACCGGGCCCACTGAAGCTTTCTTT	CASSLGTGPTEAFF
NA	TRBV30	NA	TRBJ2-3	13	TGTGCCTGGAGTGTAGAGTCGGCGGATACGCAGTATTTT	CAWSVESADTQYF
NA	TRBV5-1	NA	TRBJ2-3	13	TGCGCCAGCAGCTCGGGGGACGTAGATACGCAGTATTTT	CASSSGDVDTQYF
NA	TRBV15	NA	TRBJ2-7	13	TGTGCCACCAGCGGCCGGCTGAGGAACGAGCAGTACTTC	CATSGRLRNEQYF
TRBD1	TRBV6-1	once	TRBJ1-3	13	TGTGCCAGCAGTGAAGAGGGGGCTAGAACCATATATTTT	CASSEEGARTIYF
NA	TRBV10-3	NA	TRBJ2-5	15	TGTGCCATCAGGGGGGGACAGCTGGGCCAAGAGACCCAGTACTTC	CAIRGGQLGQETQYF
NA	TRBV5-1	once	TRBJ1-4	15	TGCGCCAGCAGCGGAACAGGGAACCCTAATGAAAAACTGTTTTTT	CASSGTGNPNEKLFF
TRBD1	TRBV11-3	NA	TRBJ2-1	13	TGTGCCAGCAGCTTGGACAGGCTCAATGAGCAGTTCTTC	CASSLDRLNEQFF
NA	TRBV28	NA	TRBJ2-3	14	TGTGCCAGCAGTTTGAGAGCTAGCACAGATACGCAGTATTTT	CASSLRASTDTQYF
TRBD2	TRBV6-5	NA	TRBJ2-2	15	TGTGCCAGCAGGAGCGGGAGTGTCAGCACCGGGGAGCTGTTTTTT	CASRSGSVSTGELFF
NA	TRBV7-9	once	TRBJ2-2	14	TGTGCCAGCATCAGGGCCCGGAACACCGGGGAGCTGTTTTTT	CASIRARNTGELFF
TRBD1	TRBV10-3	NA	TRBJ1-1	14	TGTGCCACCTCGGCGGGACAGGCGGACACTGAAGCTTTCTTT	CATSAGQADTEAFF
NA	TRBV28	NA	TRBJ2-5	16	TGTGCCAGCAGTTTATTCGTGGGATCACCCCAAGAGACCCAGTACTTC	CASSLFVGSPQETQYF
TRBD1	TRBV5-1	NA	TRBJ1-1	15	TGCGCCAGCAGCTTGGGGACAGGAGACTACACTGAAGCTTTCTTT	CASSLGTGDYTEAFF